Shown below are 2 T cell receptor beta chains from a single sample sequenced in a study of blood T cell repertoires in COVID-19. Data came from immunoSEQ multiplex PCR; TCRdb stores just in-frame clones and leaves some out. The repertoire has around 230,000 clones, 80% to 90% of them found once; the top ten carry roughly 12%. Sequencing was performed on peripheral blood. The receptors were sampled from a man aged 50 or older with COVID-19, enrolled during active disease.

This chain uses TRBV30 with TRBJ2-5, with 10 bases fitting TRBD1. Trimming at V came to 4 bases and at J to 9 bases, leaving 11 bases not matched to a gene. This CDR3 spans 14 amino acids. Germline V gene lookup returns CDR1 GTSNPN and CDR2 SVGIG (reference sequence). Here the CDR3 DNA reads TGTGCCTGGACCAAAGGACAGGGGGGTTTGGCCCAGTACTTC. Protein: CAWTKGQGGLAQYF.

The rearrangement joins TRBV9 to TRBJ1-1; D call uncertain. The CDR3 sequence is 15 residues long. CDR1 is SGDLS and CDR2 is YYNGEE in the germline V gene. V dropped 0 bases and J dropped 1 base, with 10 bases sitting between them. DNA of the CDR3: TGTGCCAGCAGCGTAGCTACGGGGAAGAACACTGAAGCTTTCTTT. Protein sequence: CASSVATGKNTEAFF.